This T cell receptor beta chain came from a study of T-cell reconstitution after alpha-beta-depleted transplantation in children. Study observations and caveats: The origin of alpha-beta T cells about two months after transplant was reportedly several hundred expanded graft clones. Surviving recipient T cells and thymic progenitors produced the high day-60 TCRbeta diversity seen in some patients. T-cell counts and diversity were attributed mostly to newly produced T cells one year after transplant.

This sample's TCRbeta library carried unique molecular identifier barcodes. TCRdb re-called the PCR reads with MiXCR, one entry per CDR3 protein. This sample has hundreds of thousands of distinct CDR3 sequences, with 15% to 20% found just once. The CDR3 has 14 amino acids. Of note for this clonotype: Its antigen is not known.

The V call is TRBV21-1, the J call TRBJ2-1; TRBD2 is the table's D call, not checked against the DNA. TRBV21-1 is recorded as a pseudogene. Sequenced here: PBMCs, mostly from graft donor cells, sampled 360 days after TCRalphabeta/CD19-depleted stem cell transplant. This TCR came from a boy younger than two who had a stem cell transplant for Wiskott-Aldrich syndrome, so the T cells may come from the graft donor. CDR3: CASSIAGGYNEQFF. The DNA of the CDR3 is TGTGCCAGCAGCATAGCGGGAGGGTACAATGAGCAGTTCTTC.